This paragraph covers one T cell receptor (beta chain) sequence. Antigen specificity is unknown. The data are from a study of a mutant IDH1 vaccine in newly diagnosed glioma. The V gene's germline CDR1 is MGHRA and CDR2 YSYEKL. The CDR3 loop spans 15 amino acids. Trimming pared 0 bases from V and 3 bases from J, leaving 12 bases between. Time point meaning: week 11, during vaccination. Each vaccine dose was 300 ug of mutant IDH1 20-mer peptide, with topical imiquimod. Profiling relied on immunoSEQ multiplex PCR, and the TCRdb table lists in-frame clones only, not all of them. The table has about 61,000 clones, 80% seen once.

The starting material was PBMCs, obtained from a glioma patient whose treatment included an IDH1 peptide vaccine. This receptor was obtained from a man in his fifties with glioma. The chain uses TRBV4-1 and TRBJ2-7; D is unclear. DNA of the CDR3: TGCGCCAGCAGCCAAGATCAGATAGACTTCTACGAGCAGTACTTC. It is translated as CASSQDQIDFYEQYF.